A single sample is the source of the 30 T cell receptor beta chains below, sequenced in a study of vaccination effects on CD4 cells after COVID-19. These receptors lack a known antigen. Clones were sequenced by immunoSEQ multiplex PCR, and TCRdb holds only the in-frame ones, with some missing. The repertoire has tens of thousands of clones, around three quarters of them found once; the top ten carry roughly 3.2%. Scientists isolated CD4+ T cells after an approximately 11-day culture period ended. The specimen was CD4+ T cells from PBMCs cultured without peptide, collected before COVID-19 vaccination. The receptor source for this set is a human donor who received a COVID-19 vaccine.

The rearrangement links TRBV29-1 to TRBJ2-5; 8 nucleotides align to TRBD1. V shed 6 bases and J 1 base; nucleotides not matched to a gene: 10. This CDR3 has 15 amino acids. From germline, CDR1 is SQVTM and CDR2 ANQGSEA. The CDR3 sequence is CSVAGTGEIQETQYF. As DNA, the CDR3 is TGCAGCGTCGCCGGGACAGGAGAAATCCAAGAGACCCAGTACTTC.

The chain joins TRBV25-1 to TRBJ2-5; D uncertain. Germline values: CDR1 MGHDK, CDR2 SYGVNS. The CDR3 spans 11 residues. With 4 bases removed from V and 3 bases from J, the gap between germline ends came to 3 bases. CDR3 loop: CASSAKETQYF. In DNA form, the CDR3 reads TGTGCCAGCAGTGCCAAAGAGACCCAGTACTTC. Combining the CDR3 with reference TRBV25-1 and TRBJ2-5 gives the whole variable domain EADIYQTPRYLVIGTGKKITLECSQTMGHDKMYWYQQDPGMELHLIHYSYGVNSTEKGDLSSESTVSRIRTEHFPLTLESARPSHTSQYLCASSAKETQYFGPGTRLLVL.

The V gene is TRBV29-1, the J gene TRBJ2-7; possibly TRBD1 for D (6 bases). The CDR3 runs 13 residues. Per germline, CDR1 SQVTM and CDR2 ANQGSEA. V lost 8 bases and J 3 bases, leaving 17 bases between the germline ends. The CDR3 DNA is TGCAGCCCCGAAGATAGGGACAACTACGAGCAGTACGTC. Encoded protein: CSPEDRDNYEQYV.

This chain links TRBV12-3 or TRBV12-4 with TRBJ2-3, with D maybe TRBD1 (6 bases). Trimming took 8 bases from V and 2 from J, leaving 11 bases between them. The CDR3 is 13 residues long. CDR3 nucleotide sequence: TGTGCCAGCCGACAGGCAGCCACAGATACGCAGTATTTT. Translating gives CASRQAATDTQYF.

The V call is TRBV5-1, the J call TRBJ2-6; D is perhaps TRBD1 (5 bases). Germline V gene data show CDR1 as SGHRS and CDR2 as YFSETQ. This CDR3 has 16 amino acids. V was cut by 3 bases and J by 0 bases, with 10 bases left in between. The CDR3 protein is CASSWGSSSGANVLTF. In nucleotides, the CDR3 is TGCGCCAGCAGCTGGGGCTCTAGCTCTGGGGCCAACGTCCTGACTTTC.

The chain uses TRBV7-3 and TRBJ1-1; weak D call: TRBD1 (6 bases). This CDR3 has 13 residues. CDR1 and CDR2 from the germline V gene are SGHTA and FQGTGA. Deletions cut 5 bases from V and 1 base from J, with 8 bases between. Written as DNA, the CDR3 is TGTGCCAGCAGCACACAGGGGAACACTGAAGCTTTCTTT. As protein: CASSTQGNTEAFF.

This chain links TRBV6-5 with TRBJ1-5; no definite D call. Germline V CDR1 and CDR2: MNHEY, SVGAGI. V was trimmed by 7 bases and J by 4 bases, leaving 11 bases between them. The CDR3 totals 13 residues. The CDR3 DNA is TGTGCCAGCACCCCAGGCCTGAATCAGCCCCAGCATTTT. This codes for CASTPGLNQPQHF.

The chain links TRBV30 to TRBJ2-7; 10 bases fit TRBD1. This CDR3 is built from 14 residues. Germline V CDR1 and CDR2: GTSNPN, SVGIG (reference sequence). V gave up 1 base and J gave up 5 bases; unmatched junction bases: 5. The CDR3 reads CAWSAGTGANEQYV. The CDR3 bases are TGTGCCTGGAGTGCCGGGACAGGGGCCAACGAGCAGTACGTC.

This rearrangement joins TRBV7-7 to TRBJ2-5; D is possibly TRBD1 (6 bases). Between the trimmed V and J ends, which lost 0 bases and 4 bases, there was a span of 9 bases. CDR1 is SSHAT and CDR2 is FNYEAQ in the germline V gene (reference sequence). This CDR3 has 14 residues. The CDR3 here is CASSLAPGAETQYF. The CDR3 DNA reads as TGTGCCAGCAGCTTAGCGCCAGGGGCAGAGACCCAGTACTTC.

The rearrangement uses TRBV7-8 and TRBJ2-7, with D uncertain. Trimming stripped 1 base from V and 3 bases from J, with 10 bases between. The CDR3 runs 14 residues. Germline V gene lookup returns CDR1 SGHVS and CDR2 FQNEAQ. The DNA for the CDR3 is TGTGCCAGCAGCTTAGGGAGAGCAGGCTACGAGCAGTACGTC. Residues: CASSLGRAGYEQYV.

This clone was recorded only once. The chain couples TRBV20-1 to TRBJ1-1; D gene unclear. V was trimmed by 1 base and J by 6 bases, leaving 6 bases between them. CDR1 and CDR2 from the germline V gene are DFQATT and SNEGSKA (reference sequence). The CDR3 extends over 11 amino acids. The CDR3 DNA reads TGCAGTGCTAGAGCATGGGCTGAAGCTTTCTTT. Translated, it gives CSARAWAEAFF.

This chain links TRBV7-2 with TRBJ2-1; TRBD1 matches 7 bases. V trimming: 5 bases; J trimming: 8 bases; junction bases outside the gene matches: 12. The CDR3 has 15 amino acids. From germline, CDR1 is SGHTA and CDR2 FQGNSA. The CDR3 coding sequence is TGTGCCAGCAGCCCCAGGGACAGTGCCTCACATGAGCAGTTCTTC. Amino acids: CASSPRDSASHEQFF. Using reference TRBV7-2 and TRBJ2-1 for the parts outside the CDR3, the full variable domain is GAGVSQSPSNKVTEKGKDVELRCDPISGHTALYWYRQSLGQGLEFLIYFQGNSAPDKSGLPSDRFSAERTGGSVSTLTIQRTQQEDSAVYLCASSPRDSASHEQFFGPGTRLTVL.

The gene calls are TRBV5-4 and TRBJ1-1; D is perhaps TRBD1 (5 bases). V was cut by 0 bases and J by 2 bases, with 17 bases left in between. The CDR3 is 17 amino acids. Germline values: CDR1 SGHNT, CDR2 YYREEE (reference sequence). The CDR3 is CASSLVPFEQGNTEAFF. As DNA, the CDR3 is TGTGCCAGCAGCTTGGTCCCATTCGAGCAGGGTAACACTGAAGCTTTCTTT.

The sample holds a few counts of this clone. The V and J genes are TRBV15 and TRBJ1-2; D is unclear. V dropped 3 bases and J dropped 1 base, with 6 bases sitting between them. CDR3 size: 13 residues. CDR1 is LNHNV, CDR2 YYDKDF, per germline (reference sequence). CDR3 residues: CATSSDINYGYTF. The CDR3 region has the DNA TGTGCCACCAGCAGTGATATTAACTATGGCTACACCTTC. Variable domain in full (rest from reference TRBV15 and TRBJ1-2): DAMVIQNPRYQVTQFGKPVTLSCSQTLNHNVMYWYQQKSSQAPKLLFHYYDKDFNNEADTPDNFQSRRPNTSFCFLDIRSPGLGDTAMYLCATSSDINYGYTFGSGTRLTVV.

This clone was observed a few times. This chain connects TRBV5-1 to TRBJ2-7; TRBD1 might be the D (5 bases). The ends were cut back, 4 bases at V and 4 bases at J, with 21 bases in the middle. This CDR3 is built from 16 residues. Germline V CDR1 and CDR2: SGHRS, YFSETQ. This CDR3 is CASSPDLKTAPYEQYV. The CDR3 DNA sequence: TGCGCCAGCAGCCCCGACCTCAAGACAGCTCCTTACGAGCAGTACGTC.

The V gene is TRBV9, the J gene TRBJ2-5; TRBD2 matches at 8 bases. V was clipped by 4 bases and J by 3 bases; unmatched bases: 2. Germline CDR1 SGDLS, CDR2 YYNGEE. The CDR3 totals 13 residues. CDR3 region: CASSTRGEETQYF. CDR3 DNA: TGTGCCAGCAGCACGCGGGGGGAAGAGACCCAGTACTTC.

This clone turned up a few times. The chain combines TRBV5-1 with TRBJ1-2; D might be TRBD1 (6 bases). V shed 4 bases and J shed 5 bases, with 21 bases lying between them. The length of the CDR3 is 16 residues. Germline values: CDR1 SGHRS, CDR2 YFSETQ. Here the CDR3 DNA reads TGCGCCAGCAGCCCCGGTGGGGGCTCACGGACATATGGCTACACCTTC. This encodes CASSPGGGSRTYGYTF.

This clone was detected once. The DNA of the CDR3 is TGTGCCAGCAGGGTGGACAGGGGGCATGAAAAACTGTTTTTT. It encodes CASRVDRGHEKLFF. V gene TRBV7-2 combines with J gene TRBJ1-4; 11 bases are shared with TRBD1. The CDR3 has 14 residues. J gave up 6 bases and V 6 bases, and 3 bases lay outside the gene matches. In germline, CDR1 is SGHTA, CDR2 FQGNSA. The whole variable domain, remainder taken from reference TRBV7-2 and TRBJ1-4, is GAGVSQSPSNKVTEKGKDVELRCDPISGHTALYWYRQSLGQGLEFLIYFQGNSAPDKSGLPSDRFSAERTGGSVSTLTIQRTQQEDSAVYLCASRVDRGHEKLFFGSGTQLSVL.

The J gene is TRBJ1-1, the V gene TRBV5-1; no reliable D call. The CDR3 is 12 residues long. Trimming stripped 1 base from V and 5 bases from J, with 6 bases between. The germline V gene has CDR1 SGHRS and CDR2 YFSETQ. As DNA, the CDR3 is TGCGCCAGCAGCTTGATTGGAACTGAAGCTTTCTTT. Encoded protein: CASSLIGTEAFF.

The chain employs TRBV2 and TRBJ2-2; D remains ambiguous. V lost 7 bases and J lost 2, with 11 bases in between. The germline CDR1 and CDR2 sequences are SNHLY and FYNNEI. The CDR3 is 14 amino acids. DNA for the CDR3: TGTGCCAGCATAGAACTTACTAACACCGGGGAGCTGTTTTTT. It is translated as CASIELTNTGELFF.

J is TRBJ1-3 and V is TRBV7-9; D unresolved. Trimming removed 0 bases from V and 6 bases from J, with 9 bases in between. The CDR3 length is 14 residues. Germline V gene sequence: CDR1 SEHNR, CDR2 FQNEAQ (reference sequence). The CDR3 protein is CASSLAGVANTIYF. DNA for the CDR3: TGTGCCAGCAGCTTAGCTGGGGTTGCAAACACCATATATTTT. Complete variable domain (other parts from reference TRBV7-9 and TRBJ1-3): DTGVSQNPRHKITKRGQNVTFRCDPISEHNRLYWYRQTLGQGPEFLTYFQNEAQLEKSRLLSDRFSAERPKGSFSTLEIQRTEQGDSAMYLCASSLAGVANTIYFGEGSWLTVV.

The rearrangement links TRBV2 to TRBJ2-4, with D uncertain. Germline loops: CDR1 SNHLY, CDR2 FYNNEI. V lost 3 bases, J lost 5 bases, and 11 bases lay in between. CDR3 size: 14 residues. The DNA of the CDR3 is TGTGCCAGCAGTGACTCTGCAGTCCAAAACATTCAGTACTTC. Residues: CASSDSAVQNIQYF. The full variable domain, completed using reference TRBV2 and TRBJ2-4, is EPEVTQTPSHQVTQMGQEVILRCVPISNHLYFYWYRQILGQKVEFLVSFYNNEISEKSEIFDDQFSVERPDGSNFTLKIRSTKLEDSAMYFCASSDSAVQNIQYFGAGTRLSVL.

V usage is TRBV3-1 (or the pseudogene TRBV3-2) and J usage is TRBJ2-1; unclear D gene. The CDR3 is made up of 14 amino acids. V dropped 1 base and J dropped 9 bases, with 13 bases sitting between them. Germline values: CDR1 LGHDT, CDR2 YNNKEL (reference sequence). The CDR3 loop is CASSQGMPVGEQFF. The DNA for the CDR3 is TGTGCCAGCAGCCAAGGCATGCCGGTTGGTGAGCAGTTCTTC.

The chain couples TRBV6-1 to TRBJ2-5, with 7 bases lining up with TRBD1. Per germline, CDR1 MNHNS and CDR2 SASEGT. This CDR3 has 15 amino acids. Unmatched junction bases numbered 8, after V lost 2 bases and J lost 5 bases. CDR3 region: CASSEHPGGGETQYF. CDR3 nucleotide sequence: TGTGCCAGCAGTGAACATCCAGGGGGTGGTGAGACCCAGTACTTC.

The V call is TRBV28, the J call TRBJ2-4, with D possibly called TRBD1 or TRBD2 (5 bases each). Germline values: CDR1 MDHEN, CDR2 SYDVKM. CDR3 length equals 14 residues. V was trimmed by 8 bases and J by 0 bases, leaving 11 bases between them. The CDR3, as DNA: TGTGCCAGCTGGGACCGACTAGCCAAAAACATTCAGTACTTC. This translates into CASWDRLAKNIQYF.

V usage is TRBV24-1 and J usage is TRBJ2-5, with D possibly TRBD1 on 5 matching bases. The CDR3 is 12 residues long. The germline gives CDR1 KGHDR, CDR2 SFDVKD. The germline V and J ends were trimmed by 3 bases and 5 bases, with 6 bases remaining between them. Here the CDR3 DNA reads TGTGCCACCAGTGATCCAGGGGAGACCCAGTACTTC. Its translation is CATSDPGETQYF.

CDR3 sequence: CASSGSSPTDTQYF. CDR3 sequence (DNA): TGCGCCAGCAGTGGCAGCTCTCCGACAGATACGCAGTATTTT. The chain carries TRBV10-1 and TRBJ2-3; D remains ambiguous. The V end was cut by 4 bases, the J end by 3 bases, with 11 bases between. The CDR3 extends over 14 amino acids. Germline values: CDR1 WNHNN, CDR2 SYGVQD (reference sequence).

The rearrangement joins TRBV18 to TRBJ2-2; D is unclear. This CDR3 contains 13 residues. Germline CDR1 is KGHSH and CDR2 is LQKENI. The ends were cut back, 2 bases at V and 1 base at J, with 2 bases in the middle. The CDR3 sequence is CASSPRNTGELFF. For the CDR3, the DNA is TGTGCCAGCTCACCAAGGAACACCGGGGAGCTGTTTTTT.

This chain's CDR3 is CASHRDTEAFF. For the CDR3, the DNA is TGTGCCAGTCACAGGGACACTGAAGCTTTCTTT. This chain links TRBV19 with TRBJ1-1; D is perhaps TRBD1 (6 bases). CDR1 and CDR2 from the germline V gene are LNHDA and SQIVND (reference sequence). The CDR3 loop spans 11 amino acids. Trimming pared 8 bases from V and 3 bases from J, leaving 7 bases between. Full variable domain (missing parts from reference TRBV19 and TRBJ1-1): DGGITQSPKYLFRKEGQNVTLSCEQNLNHDAMYWYRQDPGQGLRLIYYSQIVNDFQKGDIAEGYSVSREKKESFPLTVTSAQKNPTAFYLCASHRDTEAFFGQGTRLTVV.

CDR3 in amino acids: CASSEVVPPQHF. The CDR3 nucleotides read TGTGCCAGCAGTGAAGTTGTGCCTCCCCAGCATTTT. This chain uses TRBV6-1 with TRBJ1-5; no clear D gene. The CDR3 has 12 residues. Germline CDR1 reads MNHNS; CDR2 reads SASEGT. Trimming pared 1 base from V and 10 bases from J, leaving 8 bases between.